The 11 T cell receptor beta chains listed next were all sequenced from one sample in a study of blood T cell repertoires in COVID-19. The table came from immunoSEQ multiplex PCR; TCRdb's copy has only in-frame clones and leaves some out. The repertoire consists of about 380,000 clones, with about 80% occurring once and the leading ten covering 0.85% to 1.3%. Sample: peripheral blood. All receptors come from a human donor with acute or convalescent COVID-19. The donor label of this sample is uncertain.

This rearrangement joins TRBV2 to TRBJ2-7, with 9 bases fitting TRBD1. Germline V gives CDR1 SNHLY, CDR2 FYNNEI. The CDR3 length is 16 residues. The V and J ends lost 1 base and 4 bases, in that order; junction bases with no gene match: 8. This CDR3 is CASSEGLGTGLYEQYF. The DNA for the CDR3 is TGTGCCAGCAGTGAAGGGCTAGGGACAGGGTTATACGAGCAGTACTTC.

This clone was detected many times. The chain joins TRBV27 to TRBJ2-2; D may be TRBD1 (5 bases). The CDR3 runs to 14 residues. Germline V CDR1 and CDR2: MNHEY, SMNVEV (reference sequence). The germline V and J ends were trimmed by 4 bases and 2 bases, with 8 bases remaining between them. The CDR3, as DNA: TGTGCCAGCAGTTGGGGCTTTAACACCGGGGAGCTGTTTTTT. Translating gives CASSWGFNTGELFF.

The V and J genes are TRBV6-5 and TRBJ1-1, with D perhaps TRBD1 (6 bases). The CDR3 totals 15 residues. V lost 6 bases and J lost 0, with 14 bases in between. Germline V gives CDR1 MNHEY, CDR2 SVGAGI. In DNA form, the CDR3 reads TGTGCCAGCAGACAATCCGGGACAATGAACACTGAAGCTTTCTTT. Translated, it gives CASRQSGTMNTEAFF.

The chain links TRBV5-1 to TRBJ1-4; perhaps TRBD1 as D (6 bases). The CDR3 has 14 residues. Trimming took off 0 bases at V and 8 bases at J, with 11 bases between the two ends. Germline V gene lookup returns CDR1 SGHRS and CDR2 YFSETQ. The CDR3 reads CASSLAGEREKLFF. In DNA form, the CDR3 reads TGCGCCAGCAGCTTGGCAGGGGAACGGGAAAAACTGTTTTTT.

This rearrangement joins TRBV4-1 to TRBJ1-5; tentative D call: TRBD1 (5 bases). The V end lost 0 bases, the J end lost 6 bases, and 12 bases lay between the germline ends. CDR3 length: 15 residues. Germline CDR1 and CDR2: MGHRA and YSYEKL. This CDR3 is CASSQEDWGGQPQHF. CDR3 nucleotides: TGCGCCAGCAGCCAAGAGGACTGGGGGGGTCAGCCCCAGCATTTT.

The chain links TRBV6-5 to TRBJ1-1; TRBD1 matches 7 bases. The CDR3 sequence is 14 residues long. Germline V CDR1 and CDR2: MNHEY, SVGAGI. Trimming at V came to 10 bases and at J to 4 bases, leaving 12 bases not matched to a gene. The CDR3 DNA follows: TGTGCCACCTCCGCGACAGGGTTGGGCACTGAAGCTTTCTTT. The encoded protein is CATSATGLGTEAFF.

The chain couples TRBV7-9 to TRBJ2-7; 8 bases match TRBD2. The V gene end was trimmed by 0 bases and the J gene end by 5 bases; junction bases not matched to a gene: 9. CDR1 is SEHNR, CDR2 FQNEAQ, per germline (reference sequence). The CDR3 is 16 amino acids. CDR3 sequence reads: CASSLARGSGTDEQYF. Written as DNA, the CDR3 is TGTGCCAGCAGCTTAGCGCGGGGTAGCGGGACCGACGAGCAGTACTTC. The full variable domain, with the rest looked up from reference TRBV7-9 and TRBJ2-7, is DTGVSQNPRHKITKRGQNVTFRCDPISEHNRLYWYRQTLGQGPEFLTYFQNEAQLEKSRLLSDRFSAERPKGSFSTLEIQRTEQGDSAMYLCASSLARGSGTDEQYFGPGTRLTVT.

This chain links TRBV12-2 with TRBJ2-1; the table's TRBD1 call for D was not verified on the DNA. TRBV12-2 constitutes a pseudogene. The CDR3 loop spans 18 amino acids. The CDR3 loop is CASRLAGGPFRSYDEQFF. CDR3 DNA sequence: TGTGCAAGTCGCTTAGCAGGGGGCCCCTTTAGGAGCTACGATGAGCAGTTCTTC.

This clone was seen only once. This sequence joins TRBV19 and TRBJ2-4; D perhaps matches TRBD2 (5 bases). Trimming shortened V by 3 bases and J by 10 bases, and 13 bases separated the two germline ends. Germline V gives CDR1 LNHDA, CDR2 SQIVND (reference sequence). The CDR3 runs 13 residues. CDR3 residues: CASSIEFQRIQYF. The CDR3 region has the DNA TGTGCCAGTAGTATTGAGTTCCAGCGGATTCAGTACTTC.

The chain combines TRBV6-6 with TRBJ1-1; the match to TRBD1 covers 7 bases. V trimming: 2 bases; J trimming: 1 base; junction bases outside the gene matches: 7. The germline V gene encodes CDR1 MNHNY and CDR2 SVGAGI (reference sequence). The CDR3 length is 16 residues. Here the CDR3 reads CASSYVQAGGNTEAFF. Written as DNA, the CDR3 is TGTGCCAGCAGTTACGTCCAGGCAGGGGGGAACACTGAAGCTTTCTTT.

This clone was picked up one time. The CDR3 region is CASSPWTGGASGANVLTF. Here the CDR3 DNA reads TGTGCCAGCTCACCGTGGACAGGGGGGGCCTCTGGGGCCAACGTCCTGACTTTC. The gene calls are TRBV18 and TRBJ2-6, with 10 bases lining up with TRBD1. CDR1 is KGHSH and CDR2 is LQKENI in the germline V gene. The CDR3 is 18 amino acids. The V segment lost 3 bases and the J segment 0 bases; nucleotides outside the gene matches: 5. Using reference TRBV18 and TRBJ2-6 for the parts outside the CDR3, the full variable domain is NAGVMQNPRHLVRRRGQEARLRCSPMKGHSHVYWYRQLPEEGLKFMVYLQKENIIDESGMPKERFSAEFPKEGPSILRIQQVVRGDSAAYFCASSPWTGGASGANVLTFGAGSRLTVL.